Shown below are 4 T cell receptor beta chains from a single sample sequenced in a study of CD8+ T cells in alopecia areata (dated by TCRdb to 2016 to 2019). This specimen's time point label, interpreted: about four weeks on oral tofacitinib. Reading the label with the study, this specimen's treatment or condition is: oral pan-JAK inhibitor, 5-10 mg twice daily. Receptors were amplified or captured by the immunoSEQ multiplex PCR assay. RNA was extracted from all samples and reverse transcribed into cDNA, which served as template for TCR sequencing. Here the immuneACCESS table is served through TCRdb, limited to in-frame sequences with V and J called. Missing clones are a known gap in these copies; in checked studies unresolved V genes cover under half, and the rest lacks a known reason. This sample has 150,000 or so clones in its table, and approximately 86% of those were observed once. Less than 15% of the sample is in the top ten clones.

The sequences come from CD8+ T cells sorted from blood, collected at week 4, from a patient treated with tofacitinib. These receptors were obtained from a human donor with alopecia areata.

The chain recombines TRBV11-2 with TRBJ2-7; D is unclear. V was trimmed by 5 bases and J by 7 bases, leaving 12 bases between them. CDR1 is SGHAT and CDR2 is FQNNGV in the germline V gene. CDR3 length equals 12 residues. The CDR3 DNA is TGTGCCAGCAGCCCGGCCCCCTGGGAGCAGTACTTC. Translation gives CASSPAPWEQYF.

This chain joins TRBV29-1 and TRBJ1-2, with D tentatively TRBD1 (5 bases). V dropped 0 bases and J dropped 4 bases, with 9 bases sitting between them. The germline CDR1 and CDR2 sequences are SQVTM and ANQGSEA. This CDR3 region has 13 residues. The CDR3 spells CSVEEGVGYGYTF. CDR3 nucleotide sequence: TGCAGCGTTGAAGAAGGGGTTGGCTATGGCTACACCTTC.

V is TRBV6-5 and J is TRBJ2-3; D is perhaps TRBD1 (7 bases). In germline, CDR1 is MNHEY, CDR2 SVGAGI. The CDR3 consists of 15 residues. V was trimmed by 2 bases and J by 3 bases, leaving 12 bases between them. The DNA for the CDR3 is TGTGCCAGCAGTTACACCTCAGGGGGGACAGATACGCAGTATTTT. It codes for CASSYTSGGTDTQYF.

V usage is TRBV9 and J usage is TRBJ2-7; 8 bases map to TRBD2. CDR1 is SGDLS, CDR2 YYNGEE, per germline. The CDR3 is 15 residues long. V shed 0 bases and J 2 bases; nucleotides not matched to a gene: 4. CDR3 region: CASSVAGGLTYEQYF. The CDR3 coding sequence is TGTGCCAGCAGCGTAGCGGGAGGGCTCACCTACGAGCAGTACTTC. Using reference TRBV9 and TRBJ2-7 for the parts outside the CDR3, the full variable domain is DSGVTQTPKHLITATGQRVTLRCSPRSGDLSVYWYQQSLDQGLQFLIQYYNGEERAKGNILERFSAQQFPDLHSELNLSSLELGDSALYFCASSVAGGLTYEQYFGPGTRLTVT.